What follows describes a single TCR beta chain. What it recognizes is unknown. This CDR3 is built from 14 residues. V was trimmed by 3 bases and J by 0 bases, leaving 9 bases between them. Germline V gene sequence: CDR1 MDHEN, CDR2 SYDVKM. The record originates from a study of shared clonotypes between healthy human individuals. Study-level results: Naive subsets typically showed greater estimated richness than memory subsets.

Only in-frame clones appear in the TCRdb table, and some are missing; sequencing was by immunoSEQ multiplex PCR. The sample yields about 990,000 clones, 78% seen once. This sequence was found in a young man in good health. Some clones in this sample may be carry-over from other donors' samples. The sequenced material came from memory CD4+ T cells from PBMCs. Subset: CD45RA-negative fraction. The chain uses TRBV28 and TRBJ2-7; a weak D match, TRBD1 (5 bases). CDR3 sequence reads: CASSFRTGSYEQYF. Here the CDR3 DNA reads TGTGCCAGCAGTTTCCGAACAGGCTCCTACGAGCAGTACTTC.